This section outlines one TCR beta chain sequence together with its context. Its specificity is not known. The CDR3 is 13 amino acids. V dropped 8 bases and J dropped 0 bases, with 11 bases sitting between them. Germline V gene lookup returns CDR1 SNHLY and CDR2 FYNNEI. RNA in amounts of about 0.5 to 1 ug was reverse transcribed with random hexamers. TCR beta CDR3 was amplified by immunoSEQ covering 54 Vbeta and 13 Jbeta. TCRdb processed the immunoSEQ multiplex PCR reads anew with MiXCR; each CDR3 protein has one entry. The data contain about 150,000 distinct CDR3 sequences, approximately 93% of them seen just once; the ten biggest clones take up about 0.21%. The data originate from a study of CD8 T cells in Susac syndrome. Study-level results: As the study acknowledged, the number of individuals in its TCR sequencing and HLA analysis was relatively small.

The multiple sclerosis controls were treatment-naive patients affected by stable or active relapsing-remitting disease. TEMRA cells underwent FACS enrichment and CD8+ and CD4+ T cells underwent negative isolation. The chain couples TRBV2 to TRBJ2-7; D might be TRBD1 (5 bases). Sample: CD8+ T cells from PBMCs. The sequence derives from a human donor with multiple sclerosis. The CDR3 region has the DNA TGTGCCAGCGATGGACAACCCTCCTACGAGCAGTACTTC. It translates to CASDGQPSYEQYF.